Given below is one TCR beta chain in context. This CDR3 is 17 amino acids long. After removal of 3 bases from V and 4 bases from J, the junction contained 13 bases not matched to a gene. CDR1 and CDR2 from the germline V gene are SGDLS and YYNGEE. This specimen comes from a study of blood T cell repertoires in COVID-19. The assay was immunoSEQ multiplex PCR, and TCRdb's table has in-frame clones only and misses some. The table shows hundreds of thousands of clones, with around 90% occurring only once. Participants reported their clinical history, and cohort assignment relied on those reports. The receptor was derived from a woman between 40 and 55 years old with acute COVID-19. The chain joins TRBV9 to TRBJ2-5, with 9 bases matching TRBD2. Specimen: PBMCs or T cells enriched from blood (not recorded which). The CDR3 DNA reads TGTGCCAGCAGCGCAGCGGGGGCGGGGGGGCTCGGAGAGACCCAGTACTTC. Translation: CASSAAGAGGLGETQYF.